Following are 15 T cell receptor beta chains from one sample sequenced in a study of control samples from healthy donors and cancer patients. Method: immunoSEQ multiplex PCR; TCRdb's copy keeps in-frame clones and lacks some. The sample comprises about 90,000 clones, 90% of which are singletons, and 3% to 4.5% rests with the top ten. The specimen sequenced was blood. The receptors were gathered from a woman aged 18-35 years in good health.

V is TRBV10-3 and J is TRBJ1-2; the D gene is possibly TRBD1 (5 bases). Germline V gene lookup returns CDR1 ENHRY and CDR2 SYGVKD. The CDR3 length is 13 residues. V was pared by 10 bases and J by 0 bases, with 12 bases between. DNA of the CDR3: TGTGCCACGTCAGGGTTAGCTAACTATGGCTACACCTTC. This gives the protein CATSGLANYGYTF.

The rearrangement links TRBV21-1 to TRBJ2-7; the table assigns TRBD2, which was not confirmed against the DNA. TRBV21-1 is annotated as a pseudogene. CDR3 size: 15 residues. This CDR3 reads CASSKGTPRRCEQYF. CDR3 sequence (DNA): TGTGCCAGCAGCAAAGGGACCCCCCGGAGGTGCGAGCAGTACTTC.

The chain combines TRBV5-1 with TRBJ1-3; 8 bases are a match to TRBD1. Germline V lookup: CDR1 SGHRS, CDR2 YFSETQ. V gave up 4 bases and J gave up 5 bases; unmatched junction bases: 11. The length of the CDR3 is 16 residues. The CDR3 is CASSRDRGGGRNTIYF. The DNA for the CDR3 is TGCGCCAGCAGCCGCGACAGGGGAGGTGGAAGAAACACCATATATTTT.

J is TRBJ1-4 and V is TRBV3-1 (or the pseudogene TRBV3-2); maybe TRBD1 (5 bases). This CDR3 region has 13 residues. Trimming took 4 bases from V and 8 from J, leaving 11 bases between them. Per germline, CDR1 LGHDT and CDR2 YNNKEL (reference sequence). CDR3 coding DNA: TGTGCCAGCAGCCGGGGGGATGGGGAAAAACTGTTTTTT. Protein: CASSRGDGEKLFF.

This clone was seen a single time. This chain uses TRBV11-3 with TRBJ2-1; TRBD2 matches 7 bases. Unmatched junction bases numbered 3, after V lost 1 base and J lost 0 bases. This CDR3 has 16 residues. Germline V CDR1 and CDR2: SGHNT, YENEEA. For the CDR3, the DNA is TGTGCCAGCAGCTTAGGCGGGGGTAGCTCCTACAATGAGCAGTTCTTC. Its translation is CASSLGGGSSYNEQFF.

The chain employs TRBV7-2 and TRBJ1-1; D not resolved. The germline V gene has CDR1 SGHTA and CDR2 FQGNSA. The length of the CDR3 is 16 residues. Trimming took off 6 bases at V and 0 bases at J, with 17 bases between the two ends. The CDR3: CASRHGRLLMNTEAFF. For the CDR3, the DNA is TGTGCCAGCAGACATGGACGGTTACTTATGAACACTGAAGCTTTCTTT.

This clone was seen just once. This chain uses TRBV16 with TRBJ1-2, with 8 bases that match TRBD1. This CDR3 region has 16 residues. The junction had 14 bases not matched to a gene; V was cut back by 3 bases and J by 8 bases. Per germline, CDR1 KGHSY and CDR2 FQNENV. CDR3 nucleotide sequence: TGTGCCAGCAGCCAGACTCATGGCCAGGGGGCAGGAGGCTACACCTTC. Translating gives CASSQTHGQGAGGYTF.

The CDR3 bases are TGTGCCAGCAGCGTAGATATTGATATATCCAAGGGCACTGAAGCTTTCTTT. Protein product: CASSVDIDISKGTEAFF. The genes are TRBV9 and TRBJ1-1; D ambiguous. CDR1 and CDR2 from the germline V gene are SGDLS and YYNGEE. The length of the CDR3 is 17 residues. V lost 0 bases and J 4 bases, leaving 19 bases between the germline ends.

The chain combines TRBV6-6 with TRBJ1-4; 7 bases map to TRBD1. The CDR3 sequence is 14 residues long. The V gene's germline CDR1 is MNHNY and CDR2 SVGAGI (reference sequence). V shed 10 bases and J 0 bases; nucleotides not matched to a gene: 5. The chain's CDR3 is CAIQRGPTNEKLFF. CDR3 nucleotides: TGTGCCATCCAAAGGGGGCCAACTAATGAAAAACTGTTTTTT.

V and J are TRBV5-5 and TRBJ1-5, with TRBD1 matching 10 bases. Per the germline V gene, CDR1 is SGHKS and CDR2 is YYEKEE (reference sequence). The CDR3 runs to 17 residues. V gave up 3 bases and J gave up 8 bases; unmatched junction bases: 14. For the CDR3, the DNA is TGTGCCAGCAGCTGGCGGTTTGGGACAGGGGTAATGGAGCCCCAGCATTTT. This gives the protein CASSWRFGTGVMEPQHF.

The chain joins TRBV5-8 to TRBJ1-1; perhaps TRBD1 as D (5 bases). Per the germline V gene, CDR1 is SGHTS and CDR2 is YDEGEE. Trimming cost V 4 bases and J 8 bases, with 12 bases left between them. CDR3 size: 12 residues. The CDR3 region is CASSARGSEAFF. CDR3 coding DNA: TGTGCCAGCAGCGCTAGGGGATCCGAAGCTTTCTTT.

This chain joins TRBV11-3 and TRBJ2-1; no definite D call. From germline, CDR1 is SGHNT and CDR2 YENEEA. This CDR3 spans 13 amino acids. V lost 1 base, J lost 6 bases, and 7 bases lay in between. The CDR3 nucleotides are TGTGCCAGCAGCTTAGGTCACGGCAATGAGCAGTTCTTC. It is translated as CASSLGHGNEQFF.

This chain joins TRBV18 and TRBJ2-2; D gene ambiguous. Germline V CDR1 and CDR2: KGHSH, LQKENI. The CDR3 runs to 14 residues. Trimming removed 2 bases at V and 6 bases at J, with 10 bases between. CDR3 in DNA: TGTGCCAGCTCACCATCCGTGGAGCCCGGGGAGCTGTTTTTT. It yields the protein CASSPSVEPGELFF. Combining the CDR3 with reference TRBV18 and TRBJ2-2 gives the whole variable domain NAGVMQNPRHLVRRRGQEARLRCSPMKGHSHVYWYRQLPEEGLKFMVYLQKENIIDESGMPKERFSAEFPKEGPSILRIQQVVRGDSAAYFCASSPSVEPGELFFGEGSRLTVL.

This chain uses TRBV5-1 with TRBJ2-2, with D tentatively TRBD1 (6 bases). Germline-derived CDR1 and CDR2 are SGHRS and YFSETQ. The CDR3 has 16 residues. Trimming took off 3 bases at V and 0 bases at J, with 12 bases between the two ends. CDR3: CASSSLTGANTGELFF. CDR3 DNA: TGCGCCAGCAGCTCGCTGACAGGCGCGAACACCGGGGAGCTGTTTTTT.

This clone was seen a single time. J is TRBJ1-1 and V is TRBV4-1, with D unresolved. Germline CDR1 MGHRA, CDR2 YSYEKL. V was pared by 0 bases and J by 1 base, with 18 bases between. The CDR3 contains 18 residues. The CDR3 sequence is CASSQEEGNVRPNTEAFF. The CDR3 region has the DNA TGCGCCAGCAGCCAAGAAGAGGGCAACGTCCGCCCGAACACTGAAGCTTTCTTT.